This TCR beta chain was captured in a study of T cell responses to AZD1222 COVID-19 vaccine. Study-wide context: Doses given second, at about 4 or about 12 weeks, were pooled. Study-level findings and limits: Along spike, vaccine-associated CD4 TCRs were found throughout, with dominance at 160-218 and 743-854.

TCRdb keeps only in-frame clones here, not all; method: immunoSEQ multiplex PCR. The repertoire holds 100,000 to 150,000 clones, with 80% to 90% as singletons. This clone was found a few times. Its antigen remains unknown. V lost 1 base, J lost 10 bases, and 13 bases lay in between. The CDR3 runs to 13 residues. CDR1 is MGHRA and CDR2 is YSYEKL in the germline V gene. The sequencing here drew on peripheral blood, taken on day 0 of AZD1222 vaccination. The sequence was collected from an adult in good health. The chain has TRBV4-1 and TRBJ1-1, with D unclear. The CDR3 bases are TGCGCCAGCAGCCAAGTCCAGGCAGGTTCAGCTTTCTTT. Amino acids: CASSQVQAGSAFF.